The 31 T cell receptor beta chains presented below share a single source sample, sequenced in a study of cytomegalovirus exposure and HLA in healthy donors. Sequenced by immunoSEQ multiplex PCR; TCRdb stores in-frame clones only, minus some. The sample yields 110,000 to 150,000 clones, roughly 93% seen once. The specimen sequenced was PBMCs. The receptors here all came from a man younger than 35 in good health and CMV-seropositive.

The gene calls are TRBV15 and TRBJ1-2; D remains ambiguous. From germline, CDR1 is LNHNV and CDR2 YYDKDF (reference sequence). V lost 0 bases and J lost 8, with 10 bases in between. The CDR3 contains 13 residues. DNA of the CDR3: TGTGCCACCAGCAGAGAGAGGAGGGAAGGCTACACCTTC. This encodes CATSRERREGYTF.

The chain has TRBV18 and TRBJ1-3, with 9 bases that match TRBD1. The CDR3 sequence is 13 residues long. Unmatched junction bases numbered 3, after V lost 8 bases and J lost 4 bases. CDR1 and CDR2 from the germline V gene are KGHSH and LQKENI. The CDR3 sequence is CASGTGPGNTIYF. The CDR3 coding sequence is TGTGCCAGCGGGACAGGGCCGGGAAACACCATATATTTT.

The CDR3 is CASSLDPRAGNTIYF. CDR3 bases: TGCGCCAGCAGCTTGGACCCCAGGGCTGGAAACACCATATATTTT. The V gene is TRBV5-1, the J gene TRBJ1-3, with D possibly matching TRBD1 (5 bases). The V end was cut by 0 bases, the J end by 2 bases, with 9 bases between. The CDR3 contains 15 residues. Germline V gene lookup returns CDR1 SGHRS and CDR2 YFSETQ.

The chain joins TRBV19 to TRBJ1-1; D unresolved. Germline V gene sequence: CDR1 LNHDA, CDR2 SQIVND (reference sequence). The CDR3 has 14 residues. The ends were cut back, 3 bases at V and 1 base at J, with 9 bases in the middle. The CDR3 protein is CASSIADKNTEAFF. CDR3 in DNA: TGTGCCAGTAGTATTGCGGATAAGAACACTGAAGCTTTCTTT.

This chain connects TRBV5-8 to TRBJ1-3; D is unclear. This CDR3 has 17 amino acids. The germline CDR1 and CDR2 sequences are SGHTS and YDEGEE. Trimming stripped 0 bases from V and 6 bases from J, with 19 bases between. CDR3 sequence reads: CASSLEAGSILANTIYF. CDR3 DNA: TGTGCCAGCAGCTTGGAGGCGGGGAGTATTCTGGCAAACACCATATATTTT.

This clone was recorded only once. The genes are TRBV28 and TRBJ2-2; D call uncertain. V shed 2 bases and J shed 0 bases, with 7 bases lying between them. Germline CDR1 is MDHEN and CDR2 is SYDVKM. The CDR3 covers 15 residues. The CDR3 DNA is TGTGCCAGCAGTTTACCCCTTTCGAACACCGGGGAGCTGTTTTTT. It is translated as CASSLPLSNTGELFF.

This clone was detected only once. As DNA, the CDR3 is TGTGCCAGCAGCTTTGTAGCGGGAAGCACAGATACGCAGTATTTT. It translates to CASSFVAGSTDTQYF. The chain combines TRBV5-6 with TRBJ2-3, with 8 bases fitting TRBD2. Per the germline V gene, CDR1 is SGHDT and CDR2 is YYEEEE. The length of the CDR3 is 15 residues. The J segment lost 0 bases and the V segment lost 2 bases, leaving 2 bases of the junction unmatched.

This chain links TRBV5-4 with TRBJ2-1; D is perhaps TRBD2 (5 bases). Germline values: CDR1 SGHNT, CDR2 YYREEE (reference sequence). The CDR3 totals 12 residues. The V gene lost 5 bases and the J gene lost 6 bases, with 9 bases spanning the gap. DNA of the CDR3: TGTGCCAGCAGTTTCACTAGCAATGAGCAGTTCTTC. Residues: CASSFTSNEQFF.

The chain is built from TRBV7-9 and TRBJ2-5; TRBD1 aligns across 10 bases. Per the germline V gene, CDR1 is SEHNR and CDR2 is FQNEAQ (reference sequence). V dropped 5 bases and J dropped 5; count of bases not matched to a gene: 8. The CDR3 is 15 amino acids. The chain's CDR3 is CASSPLRDRGETQYF. The CDR3 DNA sequence: TGTGCCAGCAGCCCACTCCGGGACAGGGGTGAGACCCAGTACTTC.

The V and J genes are TRBV28 and TRBJ1-1; D is ambiguous. V lost 1 base, J lost 6 bases, and 15 bases lay in between. The CDR3 spans 15 residues. Germline V lookup: CDR1 MDHEN, CDR2 SYDVKM. The CDR3 spells CASSLFSGSGAEAFF. The CDR3 nucleotides are TGTGCCAGCAGTTTATTTAGCGGCAGCGGGGCTGAAGCTTTCTTT.

This chain connects TRBV5-1 to TRBJ2-2, with a possible D match to TRBD2 (6 bases). This CDR3 is 16 amino acids long. Trimming stripped 4 bases from V and 6 bases from J, with 19 bases between. Per the germline V gene, CDR1 is SGHRS and CDR2 is YFSETQ. CDR3 sequence (DNA): TGCGCCAGCAGCCCATGGGCTAGCGTAGGGGCCGGGGAGCTGTTTTTT. It is translated as CASSPWASVGAGELFF.

V usage is TRBV2 and J usage is TRBJ2-7; 7 nucleotides agree with TRBD1. V dropped 6 bases and J dropped 3; count of bases not matched to a gene: 14. The CDR3 consists of 16 residues. CDR1 and CDR2 (germline): SNHLY, FYNNEI. CDR3 sequence (DNA): TGTGCCAGCAGCCCACCGGGACAGAGGACCGTCTACGAGCAGTACTTC. It translates to CASSPPGQRTVYEQYF.

The rearrangement joins TRBV7-8 to TRBJ2-5, with D hard to call. This CDR3 contains 14 residues. The germline CDR1 and CDR2 sequences are SGHVS and FQNEAQ. Trimming pared 0 bases from V and 1 base from J, leaving 6 bases between. The CDR3 sequence is CASSLAGSQETQYF. CDR3 in DNA: TGTGCCAGCAGCTTAGCGGGCTCCCAAGAGACCCAGTACTTC.

The CDR3 sequence is CASSPTGGTYEQYF. The CDR3 DNA reads TGCGCCAGCAGCCCGACAGGGGGGACCTACGAGCAGTACTTC. The V call is TRBV5-1, the J call TRBJ2-7, with 9 bases matching TRBD1. Germline values: CDR1 SGHRS, CDR2 YFSETQ. The V and J ends lost 4 bases and 2 bases, in that order; junction bases with no gene match: 4. The CDR3 is made up of 14 amino acids.

Only one count was recorded for this clone. This chain joins TRBV28 and TRBJ1-5; TRBD1 matches 8 bases. The CDR3 has 14 residues. J was trimmed by 5 bases and V by 6 bases; bases with no gene match: 6. Germline V CDR1 and CDR2: MDHEN, SYDVKM. CDR3 sequence reads: CASSPGQGDQPQHF. CDR3 bases: TGTGCCAGCAGCCCAGGACAGGGCGATCAGCCCCAGCATTTT.

This rearrangement joins TRBV5-4 to TRBJ2-3; possibly TRBD2 for D (6 bases). The V end was cut by 1 base, the J end by 2 bases, with 8 bases between. This CDR3 has 14 amino acids. Germline assignment: CDR1 SGHNT and CDR2 YYREEE (reference sequence). CDR3 in amino acids: CASSLRGNTDTQYF. In DNA, the CDR3 is TGTGCCAGCAGCTTGCGGGGGAACACAGATACGCAGTATTTT.

The V and J genes are TRBV27 and TRBJ2-1, with D possibly being TRBD1 (5 bases). The CDR3 has 15 amino acids. Germline-derived CDR1 and CDR2 are MNHEY and SMNVEV (reference sequence). V shed 5 bases and J shed 0 bases, with 11 bases lying between them. The CDR3: CASSGARSSYNEQFF. In nucleotides, the CDR3 is TGTGCCAGCAGTGGGGCTAGGAGCTCCTACAATGAGCAGTTCTTC.

V gene TRBV5-1 combines with J gene TRBJ2-2, with a weak D call TRBD1 (6 bases). Between the trimmed V and J ends, which lost 2 bases and 2 bases, there was a span of 10 bases. Germline values: CDR1 SGHRS, CDR2 YFSETQ. The CDR3 is 15 amino acids. CDR3 sequence (DNA): TGCGCCAGCAGCTTATTACAGGGAAACACCGGGGAGCTGTTTTTT. Translation: CASSLLQGNTGELFF.

The chain joins TRBV7-9 to TRBJ1-4; no clear D gene. CDR1 SEHNR and CDR2 FQNEAQ come from the germline V gene (reference sequence). Trimming stripped 3 bases from V and 0 bases from J, with 11 bases between. The CDR3 contains 16 residues. CDR3 in amino acids: CASSFSGSATNEKLFF. DNA for the CDR3: TGTGCCAGCAGCTTTAGCGGAAGTGCAACTAATGAAAAACTGTTTTTT.

The V and J genes are TRBV6-4 and TRBJ2-7; 7 nucleotides align to TRBD2. Germline V gene lookup returns CDR1 MRHNA and CDR2 SNTAGT. The CDR3 loop spans 14 amino acids. V lost 8 bases to trimming and J lost 2 bases; unmatched junction nucleotides: 9. The CDR3 is CASLEKRDPYEQYF. The CDR3 DNA sequence: TGTGCCAGCCTAGAAAAGCGGGACCCCTACGAGCAGTACTTC.

This chain joins TRBV27 and TRBJ2-1; D not certain. V lost 6 bases and J 10 bases, leaving 13 bases between the germline ends. The CDR3 has 12 amino acids. CDR1 is MNHEY, CDR2 SMNVEV, per germline (reference sequence). Written as DNA, the CDR3 is TGTGCCAGCAGCCCCCTTAATAGCGAGCAGTTCTTC. Translation gives CASSPLNSEQFF.

The J gene is TRBJ2-7, the V gene TRBV27, with TRBD1 matching 7 bases. This CDR3 is built from 15 residues. After removal of 5 bases from V and 4 bases from J, the junction contained 11 bases not matched to a gene. Germline V gene sequence: CDR1 MNHEY, CDR2 SMNVEV (reference sequence). The CDR3 DNA reads as TGTGCCAGCAGTACCAGGGACAGACACCCTTACGAGCAGTACTTC. Amino acid sequence: CASSTRDRHPYEQYF.

J is TRBJ1-1 and V is TRBV7-9; D may be TRBD1 (5 bases). The CDR3 runs 15 residues. V was trimmed by 3 bases and J by 4 bases, leaving 15 bases between them. Germline CDR1 reads SEHNR; CDR2 reads FQNEAQ (reference sequence). CDR3 region: CASSFRRGEATEAFF. In DNA form, the CDR3 reads TGTGCCAGCAGCTTCCGACGGGGGGAGGCCACTGAAGCTTTCTTT.

The J gene is TRBJ2-1, the V gene TRBV10-2; possible D gene TRBD1, 5 bases. The CDR3 is 14 amino acids. Trimming pared 4 bases from V and 3 bases from J, leaving 10 bases between. CDR1 is WSHSY and CDR2 is SAAADI in the germline V gene. DNA for the CDR3: TGCGCCAGCAGTGGGACATTAGACTACAATGAGCAGTTCTTC. Its protein product is CASSGTLDYNEQFF.

Comments on this clone: Its ends do not fully match the called genes, so a read error is possible. The chain carries TRBV5-1 and TRBJ1-3; D remains unclear. From germline, CDR1 is SGHRS and CDR2 YFSETQ. This CDR3 comprises 15 residues. The CDR3 region is CASSLAALHGDTIYF. CDR3 coding DNA: TGCGCCAGCAGCTTGGCGGCCCTACATGGAGACACCATATATTTT.

The chain is built from TRBV2 and TRBJ2-1; 7 nucleotides align to TRBD2. The CDR3 consists of 13 residues. Germline CDR1 reads SNHLY; CDR2 reads FYNNEI. V was pared by 2 bases and J by 8 bases, with 3 bases of the junction left unmatched. DNA of the CDR3: TGTGCCAGCAGTGAAAGCGGGGTTCATGAGCAGTTCTTC. It specifies CASSESGVHEQFF. Looking up the rest from reference TRBV2 and TRBJ2-1 gives the full variable domain: EPEVTQTPSHQVTQMGQEVILRCVPISNHLYFYWYRQILGQKVEFLVSFYNNEISEKSEIFDDQFSVERPDGSNFTLKIRSTKLEDSAMYFCASSESGVHEQFFGPGTRLTVL.

The chain employs TRBV7-9 and TRBJ2-7; TRBD1 is a possible D gene (5 bases). The germline V and J ends were trimmed by 8 bases and 1 base, with 9 bases remaining between them. CDR3 length: 12 residues. Germline CDR1 reads SEHNR; CDR2 reads FQNEAQ (reference sequence). The CDR3 DNA is TGTGCCAGCCAGGGTCGATCCTACGAGCAGTACTTC. It is translated as CASQGRSYEQYF.

This clone was observed a handful of times. V gene TRBV11-2 combines with J gene TRBJ1-1; no firm D call. With 1 base removed from V and 5 bases from J, the gap between germline ends came to 14 bases. This CDR3 contains 15 residues. CDR1 and CDR2 (germline): SGHAT, FQNNGV. The CDR3 loop is CASSLASQWETEAFF. CDR3 coding DNA: TGTGCCAGCAGCTTAGCATCTCAGTGGGAGACTGAAGCTTTCTTT.

This chain uses TRBV28 with TRBJ1-4; TRBD1 is a possible D gene (6 bases). The V and J ends lost 5 bases and 4 bases respectively, with 17 bases between them. The CDR3 consists of 16 residues. Germline V CDR1 and CDR2: MDHEN, SYDVKM. The CDR3 loop reads CASSKPQTGYNEKLFF. The CDR3 bases are TGTGCCAGCAGTAAACCCCAAACAGGGTATAATGAAAAACTGTTTTTT.

The V call is TRBV27, the J call TRBJ2-1, with 8 bases that match TRBD1. Germline V gene lookup returns CDR1 MNHEY and CDR2 SMNVEV (reference sequence). The CDR3 is 14 residues long. V dropped 0 bases and J dropped 6; count of bases not matched to a gene: 1. The CDR3 reads CASSLSTGANEQFF. The CDR3 DNA reads as TGTGCCAGCAGTTTATCGACAGGGGCCAATGAGCAGTTCTTC.

The chain uses TRBV10-3 and TRBJ2-7; TRBD2 aligns across 8 bases. This CDR3 comprises 15 residues. Trimming cost V 4 bases and J 4 bases; bases outside gene matches: 9. CDR1 ENHRY and CDR2 SYGVKD come from the germline V gene. In nucleotides, the CDR3 is TGTGCCATCAGTGCTGACACTAGCGGAGCTTACGAGCAGTACTTC. It is translated as CAISADTSGAYEQYF.